What follows are 28 T cell receptor beta chains derived from one specimen sequenced in a study of blood T cell repertoires in COVID-19. Data came from immunoSEQ multiplex PCR; TCRdb stores just in-frame clones and leaves some out. Of approximately 40,000 clones in the sample, 80% to 90% were seen once. Sequenced sample: peripheral blood. These receptors were obtained from a human donor in a cohort sampled during active COVID-19.

As DNA, the CDR3 is TGTGCCAGCAGCTTAGGTTTCGGGACACATGAAAAACTGTTTTTT. It codes for CASSLGFGTHEKLFF. The chain is built from TRBV7-9 and TRBJ1-4, with a tentative D call TRBD1 (6 bases). This CDR3 comprises 15 residues. V shed 1 base and J shed 6 bases, with 12 bases lying between them. Germline lookup yields CDR1 SEHNR and CDR2 FQNEAQ (reference sequence).

The genes are TRBV20-1 and TRBJ2-3; D might be TRBD1 or TRBD2, each matching 6 bases. CDR1 and CDR2 (germline): DFQATT, SNEGSKA (reference sequence). This CDR3 contains 14 residues. The V end lost 3 bases, the J end lost 6 bases, and 16 bases lay between the germline ends. Written as DNA, the CDR3 is TGCAGTGCTAGTGGAGGGGGAGCCACTGATACGCAGTATTTT. This translates into CSASGGGATDTQYF.

The chain links TRBV18 to TRBJ2-7; perhaps TRBD2 as D (5 bases). V shed 3 bases and J shed 3 bases, with 12 bases lying between them. Germline-derived CDR1 and CDR2 are KGHSH and LQKENI. The CDR3 is 14 residues long. The CDR3 loop reads CASSPSFGGYEQYF. In DNA, the CDR3 is TGTGCCAGCTCACCCAGCTTTGGAGGCTACGAGCAGTACTTC.

V and J are TRBV6-5 and TRBJ2-7; 8 bases match TRBD1. Germline CDR1 and CDR2: MNHEY and SVGAGI. Losses at the gene ends were 6 bases for V and 10 bases for J; bases not matched to a gene: 17. CDR3 size: 15 residues. The CDR3 loop is CASSRGVQGALRQYF. The CDR3 DNA follows: TGTGCCAGCAGCCGAGGCGTTCAGGGGGCATTAAGACAGTACTTC.

The J gene is TRBJ2-7, the V gene TRBV5-1, with D tentatively TRBD2 (6 bases). CDR3 length: 14 amino acids. Germline loops: CDR1 SGHRS, CDR2 YFSETQ. V was clipped by 6 bases and J by 2 bases, with 15 bases between them. The CDR3 sequence: CASTPEGSPYEQYF. The CDR3 coding sequence is TGCGCCAGCACCCCGGAGGGGTCCCCCTACGAGCAGTACTTC.

The V and J genes are TRBV9 and TRBJ2-5, with 13 positions matching TRBD2. The CDR3 runs 18 residues. Germline CDR1 is SGDLS and CDR2 is YYNGEE. The V segment lost 0 bases and the J segment 1 base; nucleotides outside the gene matches: 6. CDR3 amino acids: CASSVGVTSGGLQETQYF. In DNA, the CDR3 is TGTGCCAGCAGCGTAGGGGTGACTAGCGGGGGGCTCCAAGAGACCCAGTACTTC. Full variable domain (missing parts from reference TRBV9 and TRBJ2-5): DSGVTQTPKHLITATGQRVTLRCSPRSGDLSVYWYQQSLDQGLQFLIQYYNGEERAKGNILERFSAQQFPDLHSELNLSSLELGDSALYFCASSVGVTSGGLQETQYFGPGTRLLVL.

The V call is TRBV7-6, the J call TRBJ2-7; D remains unclear. With 4 bases removed from V and 7 bases from J, the gap between germline ends came to 11 bases. This CDR3 is built from 12 residues. Germline CDR1 reads SGHVS; CDR2 reads FNYEAQ. The CDR3 DNA reads TGTGCCAGCAGCTCCCCCGGGTTGGAGCAGTACTTC. Translation: CASSSPGLEQYF.

The V call is TRBV10-3, the J call TRBJ2-7, with 12 bases aligning to TRBD2. The ends lost 10 bases at V and 0 bases at J; junction bases unmatched: 1. The CDR3 extends over 13 amino acids. CDR1 and CDR2 (germline): ENHRY, SYGVKD. In DNA form, the CDR3 reads TGTGCCACGGGACTAGCGGGCTCCTACGAGCAGTACTTC. Its translation is CATGLAGSYEQYF.

The chain carries TRBV11-2 and TRBJ1-3, with D possibly being TRBD1 (5 bases). The CDR3 is made up of 15 amino acids. The germline V gene encodes CDR1 SGHAT and CDR2 FQNNGV. V was trimmed by 6 bases and J by 6 bases, leaving 18 bases between them. The CDR3 region has the DNA TGTGCCAGCAGGTCGTGGGGGGGAGTGATAAACACCATATATTTT. Translated: CASRSWGGVINTIYF.

The chain is built from TRBV6-6 and TRBJ2-2; D is uncertain. The CDR3 sequence is 14 residues long. From germline, CDR1 is MNHNY and CDR2 SVGAGI (reference sequence). Trimming took off 5 bases at V and 6 bases at J, with 13 bases between the two ends. CDR3 protein: CASSHTARAGELFF. DNA of the CDR3: TGTGCCAGCAGTCATACGGCCCGGGCCGGGGAGCTGTTTTTT.

The V gene is TRBV18, the J gene TRBJ1-2; D is possibly TRBD1 (6 bases). Germline V gene lookup returns CDR1 KGHSH and CDR2 LQKENI. This CDR3 has 14 amino acids. V was trimmed by 2 bases and J by 2 bases, leaving 9 bases between them. For the CDR3, the DNA is TGTGCCAGCTCACCAGTCAGGGGAAACTATGGCTACACCTTC. It yields the protein CASSPVRGNYGYTF.

This clone was counted a single time. V usage is TRBV2 and J usage is TRBJ2-7; D may be TRBD1 (6 bases). In germline, CDR1 is SNHLY, CDR2 FYNNEI. The V end was cut by 2 bases, the J end by 3 bases, with 14 bases between. This CDR3 region has 15 residues. Written as DNA, the CDR3 is TGTGCCAGCAGTGAACGATGGACAGTACGCTACGAGCAGTACTTC. Residues: CASSERWTVRYEQYF.

In this sample, this clone turned up once. The V and J genes are TRBV7-9 and TRBJ2-3; a possible D gene is TRBD1 (5 bases). V was trimmed by 2 bases and J by 5 bases, leaving 14 bases between them. Germline-derived CDR1 and CDR2 are SEHNR and FQNEAQ (reference sequence). This CDR3 has 15 residues. CDR3 loop: CASSLWAGQGDTQYF. DNA of the CDR3: TGTGCCAGCAGCTTATGGGCAGGGCAGGGAGATACGCAGTATTTT.

A remark on this clone: A much more abundant neighbour one base away suggests this may be a read error. The chain has TRBV11-2 and TRBJ2-7, with D possibly TRBD2 on 7 matching bases. Trimming took off 4 bases at V and 7 bases at J, with 20 bases between the two ends. Germline V gene data show CDR1 as SGHAT and CDR2 as FQNNGV. This CDR3 comprises 15 residues. CDR3 protein: CASSSRRVRGGEQYF. Here the CDR3 DNA reads TGTGCCAGCAGCTCGCGCCGGGTTAGGGGGGGGGAGCAGTACTTC.

The chain carries TRBV6-5 and TRBJ1-1; TRBD1 aligns across 7 bases. V lost 7 bases and J lost 1; bases outside the gene matches: 3. Germline V gives CDR1 MNHEY, CDR2 SVGAGI. CDR3 length: 13 residues. CDR3: CASKDRRNTEAFF. The CDR3 bases are TGTGCCAGCAAGGACAGGAGGAACACTGAAGCTTTCTTT.

This clone was observed once. This chain joins TRBV10-3 and TRBJ2-3; 11 positions match TRBD2. CDR3 length equals 16 residues. In germline, CDR1 is ENHRY, CDR2 SYGVKD. Trimming cost V 3 bases and J 4 bases; bases outside gene matches: 6. The CDR3 region has the DNA TGTGCCATCAGTGACCAGGCTAGCGGGGGGCCAGATACGCAGTATTTT. This translates into CAISDQASGGPDTQYF.

By share, this clone counts as medium-sized. In DNA, the CDR3 is TGTGCCAGCAGTTCGCGGCAGCCACTCTCTGGAAACACCATATATTTT. Its translation: CASSSRQPLSGNTIYF. The rearrangement joins TRBV6-5 to TRBJ1-3; no clear D. The germline CDR1 and CDR2 sequences are MNHEY and SVGAGI. Trimming pared 4 bases from V and 0 bases from J, leaving 13 bases between. The CDR3 sequence is 16 residues long.

The CDR3 here is CASGRRDYNSPLHF. The CDR3 DNA sequence: TGTGCCAGCGGAAGACGGGACTATAATTCACCCCTCCACTTT. V and J are TRBV27 and TRBJ1-6; D gene uncertain. Germline V gene lookup returns CDR1 MNHEY and CDR2 SMNVEV (reference sequence). Trimming cost V 8 bases and J 3 bases, with 11 bases left between them. This CDR3 region has 14 residues.

The chain combines TRBV29-1 with TRBJ1-2; 8 nucleotides match TRBD1. The V gene end was trimmed by 6 bases and the J gene end by 4 bases; junction bases not matched to a gene: 7. Germline values: CDR1 SQVTM, CDR2 ANQGSEA. The CDR3 has 13 residues. The CDR3 loop is CSVADRGLYGYTF. The CDR3, as DNA: TGCAGCGTGGCTGACAGGGGCCTCTATGGCTACACCTTC. The full variable domain, completed using reference TRBV29-1 and TRBJ1-2, is SAVISQKPSRDICQRGTSLTIQCQVDSQVTMMFWYRQQPGQSLTLIATANQGSEATYESGFVIDKFPISRPNLTFSTLTVSNMSPEDSSIYLCSVADRGLYGYTFGSGTRLTVV.

The gene calls are TRBV11-2 and TRBJ1-2; possibly TRBD1 for D (5 bases). V was clipped by 2 bases and J by 8 bases, with 15 bases between them. Germline CDR1 SGHAT, CDR2 FQNNGV. The CDR3 loop spans 14 amino acids. The DNA for the CDR3 is TGTGCCAGCAGCTTAACGGGGCAGGGAGGCGGCTACACCTTC. Amino acids: CASSLTGQGGGYTF.

This sequence joins TRBV5-4 and TRBJ1-2; 7 nucleotides agree with TRBD1. Germline assignment: CDR1 SGHNT and CDR2 YYREEE (reference sequence). Trimming took 4 bases from V and 0 from J; bases not matched to a gene: 3. This CDR3 region has 14 residues. CDR3 sequence (DNA): TGTGCCAGCAGCGGCGGACAGGCTAACTATGGCTACACCTTC. Translation: CASSGGQANYGYTF.

This chain connects TRBV24-1 to TRBJ2-7, with 7 nucleotides matching TRBD1. The V gene's germline CDR1 is KGHDR and CDR2 SFDVKD. The CDR3 has 17 amino acids. Trimming took 1 base from V and 4 from J; bases not matched to a gene: 12. CDR3 sequence: CATSDLPWTGQVYEQYF. As DNA, the CDR3 is TGTGCCACCAGTGATTTACCCTGGACAGGACAAGTTTACGAGCAGTACTTC.

Here the CDR3 DNA reads TGCAGCGGCCTCCGCCGAGTAGAAGATACGCAGTATTTT. Translated: CSGLRRVEDTQYF. This chain connects TRBV29-1 to TRBJ2-3, with D uncertain. Germline values: CDR1 SQVTM, CDR2 ANQGSEA. V lost 7 bases to trimming and J lost 5 bases, with 16 bases between them. The CDR3 length is 13 residues.

The CDR3 loop is CASSRDSRMNTEAFF. The CDR3 nucleotides read TGTGCCAGCAGTCGGGACAGTCGCATGAACACTGAAGCTTTCTTT. The chain recombines TRBV6-5 with TRBJ1-1; TRBD1 aligns across 7 bases. There are 15 residues in the CDR3. V dropped 5 bases and J dropped 0; count of bases not matched to a gene: 6. Germline V lookup: CDR1 MNHEY, CDR2 SVGAGI.

CDR3 nucleotides: TGTGCCAGCAGTGAAAGTCCAGGACCAAAGGGGGGCTACACCTTC. It encodes CASSESPGPKGGYTF. V and J are TRBV6-1 and TRBJ1-2, with D maybe TRBD1 (5 bases). The CDR3 loop spans 15 amino acids. Germline CDR1 and CDR2: MNHNS and SASEGT. V was cut by 2 bases and J by 8 bases, with 18 bases left in between.

The V and J genes are TRBV3-1 (or the pseudogene TRBV3-2) and TRBJ2-1; 7 nucleotides agree with TRBD1. Looked up from germline, CDR1 is LGHDT and CDR2 is YNNKEL (reference sequence). This CDR3 is built from 15 residues. Trimming took 4 bases from V and 1 from J; bases not matched to a gene: 4. In DNA form, the CDR3 reads TGTGCCAGCAGCCGACAGGGTAGATCCTACAATGAGCAGTTCTTC. Protein: CASSRQGRSYNEQFF.

The CDR3, as DNA: TGCGCCAGCAGTTGGGGGATGCGGGCGGGGGATGGCTACACCTTC. This codes for CASSWGMRAGDGYTF. The chain recombines TRBV5-1 with TRBJ1-2; D might be TRBD1 (5 bases). V was cut by 5 bases and J by 6 bases, with 20 bases left in between. The CDR3 has 15 amino acids. Germline V gene sequence: CDR1 SGHRS, CDR2 YFSETQ.

This CDR3 reads CASSLEGGLAVYNEQFF. The CDR3 DNA follows: TGCGCCAGCAGCCTGGAGGGTGGGCTAGCGGTTTACAATGAGCAGTTCTTC. The chain recombines TRBV5-1 with TRBJ2-1, with TRBD2 identical over 7 bases. The germline V gene encodes CDR1 SGHRS and CDR2 YFSETQ. Trimming at V came to 4 bases and at J to 4 bases, leaving 14 bases not matched to a gene. This CDR3 contains 17 residues.